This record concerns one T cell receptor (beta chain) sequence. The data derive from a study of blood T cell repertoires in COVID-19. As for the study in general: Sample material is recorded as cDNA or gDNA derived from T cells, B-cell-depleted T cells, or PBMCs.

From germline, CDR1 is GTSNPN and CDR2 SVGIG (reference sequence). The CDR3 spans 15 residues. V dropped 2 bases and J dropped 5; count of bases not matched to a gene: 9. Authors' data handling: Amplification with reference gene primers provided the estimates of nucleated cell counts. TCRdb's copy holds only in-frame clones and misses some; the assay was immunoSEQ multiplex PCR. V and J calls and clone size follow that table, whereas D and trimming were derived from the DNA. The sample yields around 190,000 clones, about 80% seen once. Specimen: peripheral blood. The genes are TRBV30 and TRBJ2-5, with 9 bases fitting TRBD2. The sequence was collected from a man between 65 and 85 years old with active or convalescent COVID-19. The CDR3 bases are TGTGCCTGGAGTCCCTCGGGACTAGCAGGGGAGACCCAGTACTTC. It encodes CAWSPSGLAGETQYF.